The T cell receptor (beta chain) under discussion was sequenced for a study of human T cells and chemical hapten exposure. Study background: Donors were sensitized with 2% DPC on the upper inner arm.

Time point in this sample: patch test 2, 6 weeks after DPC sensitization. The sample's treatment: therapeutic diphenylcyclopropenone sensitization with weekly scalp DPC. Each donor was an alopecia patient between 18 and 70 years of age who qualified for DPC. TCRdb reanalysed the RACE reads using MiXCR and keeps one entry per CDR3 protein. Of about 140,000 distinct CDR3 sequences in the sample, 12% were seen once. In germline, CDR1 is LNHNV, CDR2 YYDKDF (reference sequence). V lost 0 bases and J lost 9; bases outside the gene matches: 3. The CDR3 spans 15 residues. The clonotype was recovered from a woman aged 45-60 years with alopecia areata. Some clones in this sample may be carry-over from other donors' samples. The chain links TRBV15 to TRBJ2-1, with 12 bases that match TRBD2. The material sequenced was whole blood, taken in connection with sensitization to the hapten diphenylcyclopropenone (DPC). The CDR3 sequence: CATSRDTSGRSEQFF. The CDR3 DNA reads TGTGCCACCAGCAGAGATACTAGCGGGAGGTCTGAGCAGTTCTTC.